What follows are 2 T cell receptor beta chains derived from one specimen sequenced in a study of vaccination effects on CD4 cells after COVID-19. Only in-frame clones appear in the TCRdb table, and some are missing; sequencing was by immunoSEQ multiplex PCR. Counted here are 37,000 or so clones, 68% occurring once; the ten biggest clones make up just over 4%. Cells that had been cultured for about 10 days were the source of isolated CD4+ T cells. Their antigens are not known. The source was CD4+ T cells from PBMCs cultured without peptide, collected before COVID-19 vaccination. The receptor source for this set is a human donor who received a COVID-19 vaccine.

This chain links TRBV28 with TRBJ1-2; tentatively, D is TRBD1 (5 bases). Between the trimmed V and J ends, which lost 8 bases and 0 bases, there was a span of 13 bases. Germline V gene data show CDR1 as MDHEN and CDR2 as SYDVKM. The CDR3 is 14 amino acids. CDR3 DNA sequence: TGTGCCAGCCTTCCGGCAGGGACTAACTATGGCTACACCTTC. It translates to CASLPAGTNYGYTF.

The rearrangement links TRBV6-5 to TRBJ2-7, with a weak D call TRBD2 (6 bases). Germline V CDR1 and CDR2: MNHEY, SVGAGI. Trimming cost V 7 bases and J 6 bases, with 19 bases left between them. The CDR3 has 14 amino acids. CDR3 in DNA: TGTGCCAGCACCCGGACTACTATAATCGGCGAGCAGTACTTC. It translates to CASTRTTIIGEQYF.